This is a list of T cell receptor beta chains from one sample in a study of CD8+CD57+ T cells in acquired aplastic anemia. TCRdb ran MiXCR on the reads and lists one entry per CDR3 protein. The table shows a few hundred thousand distinct CDR3 sequences, with 61% occurring only once. Source material: sorted CD4+, CD8+, or CD8+CD57+ T cells (not recorded which) from PBMCs. These receptors all stem from a human donor in good health. Each CDR3 is given with its conserved first and last residue. The order of the fields is CDR3 protein, CDR3 DNA, clone size, V gene, J gene, D gene. The D gene is left open where the match is weak. Size is stated for part of the rows, as once, few or many counts, or as a class when the clone is expanded.

CDR3aa: CASSLLAGNYEQYF
CDR3nt: TGTGCCAGCAGCTTATTAGCGGGGAACTACGAGCAGTACTTC
abundance: NA
v_gene: TRBV7-2
j_gene: TRBJ2-7
d_gene: TRBD2

CDR3aa: CASSVDREVGEQYF
CDR3nt: TGTGCCAGTAGTGTGGACAGGGAAGTGGGCGAGCAGTACTTC
abundance: NA
v_gene: TRBV19
j_gene: TRBJ2-7
d_gene: TRBD1

CDR3aa: CASKSGWRPSEQYF
CDR3nt: TGCGCCAGCAAGTCAGGCTGGCGCCCAAGCGAGCAGTATTTT
abundance: NA
v_gene: TRBV10-1
j_gene: TRBJ2-3
d_gene: NA

CDR3aa: CASSQVMGIEQYF
CDR3nt: TGCGCCAGCAGCCAAGTTATGGGGATCGAGCAGTACTTC
abundance: NA
v_gene: TRBV4-3
j_gene: TRBJ2-7
d_gene: NA

CDR3aa: CSAPRDNTEAFF
CDR3nt: TGCAGTGCCCCTCGCGACAACACTGAAGCTTTCTTT
abundance: many
v_gene: TRBV20-1
j_gene: TRBJ1-1
d_gene: NA

CDR3aa: CATSIGGGSSEAFF
CDR3nt: TGCGCCACCTCTATTGGGGGGGGCAGCTCTGAAGCTTTCTTT
abundance: NA
v_gene: TRBV5-1
j_gene: TRBJ1-1
d_gene: NA

CDR3aa: CAITGGADGYTF
CDR3nt: TGTGCCATCACTGGGGGCGCGGATGGCTACACCTTC
abundance: NA
v_gene: TRBV10-3
j_gene: TRBJ1-2
d_gene: NA

CDR3aa: CASSPEGGAGANVLTF
CDR3nt: TGTGCCAGCAGCCCAGAGGGGGGGGCTGGGGCCAACGTCCTGACTTTC
abundance: few
v_gene: TRBV7-8
j_gene: TRBJ2-6
d_gene: NA

CDR3aa: CASSFLTELNYGYTF
CDR3nt: TGTGCCAGCAGCTTCCTGACAGAGCTTAACTATGGCTACACCTTC
abundance: NA
v_gene: TRBV5-1
j_gene: TRBJ1-2
d_gene: NA

CDR3aa: CSAPARAVSYNEQFF
CDR3nt: TGCAGTGCCCCCGCCCGAGCGGTCTCCTACAATGAGCAGTTCTTC
abundance: NA
v_gene: TRBV20-1
j_gene: TRBJ2-1
d_gene: NA

CDR3aa: CASSLRAFSGFTDTQYF
CDR3nt: TGTGCCAGCAGTCTGAGGGCCTTTTCGGGTTTTACAGATACGCAGTATTTT
abundance: many
v_gene: TRBV12-3/TRBV12-4
j_gene: TRBJ2-3
d_gene: NA

CDR3aa: CASSPPSGVGYTF
CDR3nt: TGTGCCAGCAGCCCTCCCTCAGGGGTTGGCTACACCTTC
abundance: NA
v_gene: TRBV7-9
j_gene: TRBJ1-2
d_gene: NA

CDR3aa: CATQSRGGTEAFF
CDR3nt: TGTGCCACTCAGTCGAGGGGGGGAACTGAAGCTTTCTTT
abundance: NA
v_gene: TRBV19
j_gene: TRBJ1-1
d_gene: NA

CDR3aa: CATSDRDSSNQPQHF
CDR3nt: TGTGCCACCAGTGATCGGGACAGTTCCAATCAGCCCCAGCATTTT
abundance: NA
v_gene: TRBV24-1
j_gene: TRBJ1-5
d_gene: TRBD1

CDR3aa: CATKGPVNYGYTF
CDR3nt: TGTGCCACCAAGGGACCCGTTAACTATGGCTACACCTTC
abundance: NA
v_gene: TRBV24-1
j_gene: TRBJ1-2
d_gene: NA

CDR3aa: CSALAGGPDEQFF
CDR3nt: TGCAGTGCCCTTGCGGGGGGGCCCGATGAGCAGTTCTTC
abundance: NA
v_gene: TRBV20-1
j_gene: TRBJ2-1
d_gene: TRBD2

CDR3aa: CSAREAEYEQYF
CDR3nt: TGCAGTGCTAGAGAAGCCGAATACGAGCAGTACTTC
abundance: NA
v_gene: TRBV20-1
j_gene: TRBJ2-7
d_gene: NA

CDR3aa: CASGLVGANQPQHF
CDR3nt: TGTGCTAGTGGTTTGGTTGGAGCTAATCAGCCCCAGCATTTT
abundance: NA
v_gene: TRBV12-5
j_gene: TRBJ1-5
d_gene: NA

CDR3aa: CASRTSGHYEQYF
CDR3nt: TGTGCCAGCAGGACTAGCGGGCACTACGAGCAGTACTTC
abundance: many
v_gene: TRBV2
j_gene: TRBJ2-7
d_gene: TRBD2

CDR3aa: CAISDLRVVDLANYSYTF
CDR3nt: TGTGCCATCAGTGATCTACGAGTGGTGGATCTTGCTAACTATAGCTACACCTTC
abundance: NA
v_gene: TRBV10-3
j_gene: TRBJ1-2
d_gene: NA

CDR3aa: CASSPWGTSGRDSPLHF
CDR3nt: TGCGCCAGCAGCCCTTGGGGGACATCGGGCAGGGATTCACCCCTCCACTTT
abundance: NA
v_gene: TRBV5-1
j_gene: TRBJ1-6
d_gene: NA

CDR3aa: CASSSDSGGGPDTQYF
CDR3nt: TGTGCCAGCAGTTCCGATAGCGGGGGGGGCCCAGATACGCAGTATTTT
abundance: NA
v_gene: TRBV6-2/TRBV6-3
j_gene: TRBJ2-3
d_gene: TRBD2

CDR3aa: CATSQAPGGMYNEQFF
CDR3nt: TGTGCCACCAGCCAGGCCCCGGGCGGCATGTACAATGAGCAGTTCTTC
abundance: NA
v_gene: TRBV15
j_gene: TRBJ2-1
d_gene: NA

CDR3aa: CASSFGAPGREQYF
CDR3nt: TGTGCCAGCAGTTTCGGCGCCCCCGGGCGAGAGCAGTACTTC
abundance: NA
v_gene: TRBV12-3/TRBV12-4
j_gene: TRBJ2-7
d_gene: NA

CDR3aa: CATSRTGGSSYEQYF
CDR3nt: TGTGCCACCAGCAGGACGGGGGGTTCTTCCTACGAGCAGTACTTC
abundance: NA
v_gene: TRBV15
j_gene: TRBJ2-7
d_gene: TRBD2

CDR3aa: CSVEGHRNTEAFF
CDR3nt: TGCAGCGTTGAAGGACACAGGAACACTGAAGCTTTCTTT
abundance: few
v_gene: TRBV29-1
j_gene: TRBJ1-1
d_gene: NA

CDR3aa: CATSGVGVGTDTQYF
CDR3nt: TGTGCCACCAGTGGGGTGGGAGTAGGCACAGATACGCAGTATTTT
abundance: once
v_gene: TRBV24-1
j_gene: TRBJ2-3
d_gene: NA

CDR3aa: CASTSTLAGGQGEQFF
CDR3nt: TGCGCCAGCACTTCTACTCTAGCGGGAGGTCAGGGCGAGCAGTTCTTC
abundance: few
v_gene: TRBV10-2
j_gene: TRBJ2-1
d_gene: TRBD2

CDR3aa: CASSLSSGRAVVGEQYF
CDR3nt: TGTGCCAGCAGCTTATCTAGCGGGAGGGCCGTGGTCGGCGAGCAGTACTTC
abundance: NA
v_gene: TRBV5-6
j_gene: TRBJ2-7
d_gene: TRBD2

CDR3aa: CASSEEGDGYTF
CDR3nt: TGTGCCAGCAGTGAGGAGGGGGATGGCTACACCTTC
abundance: NA
v_gene: TRBV2
j_gene: TRBJ1-2
d_gene: NA

CDR3aa: CASSQTSGFGETQHF
CDR3nt: TGCGCCAGCAGCCAGACTAGCGGGTTTGGAGAGACCCAGCATTTT
abundance: NA
v_gene: TRBV7-4
j_gene: TRBJ1-5
d_gene: NA

CDR3aa: CASSVSITGVEQFF
CDR3nt: TGTGCCAGCAGCGTTTCGATAACGGGTGTTGAGCAGTTCTTC
abundance: NA
v_gene: TRBV7-8
j_gene: TRBJ2-1
d_gene: NA

CDR3aa: CASSQLTGVGTDTQYF
CDR3nt: TGCGCCAGCAGCCAGCTCACAGGGGTGGGCACAGATACGCAGTATTTT
abundance: NA
v_gene: TRBV4-1
j_gene: TRBJ2-3
d_gene: TRBD1

CDR3aa: CASSLDSGDSVNTEAFF
CDR3nt: TGTGCCAGCAGCTTGGACTCAGGGGATTCGGTGAACACTGAAGCTTTCTTT
abundance: many
v_gene: TRBV7-3
j_gene: TRBJ1-1
d_gene: NA

CDR3aa: CSARDGESYYEQYF
CDR3nt: TGCAGTGCTAGGGACGGGGAGAGCTACTACGAGCAGTACTTC
abundance: NA
v_gene: TRBV20-1
j_gene: TRBJ2-7
d_gene: NA

CDR3aa: CASSYRRDRANQPQHF
CDR3nt: TGTGCCAGCAGTTACCGCCGGGACAGGGCCAATCAGCCCCAGCATTTT
abundance: NA
v_gene: TRBV6-6
j_gene: TRBJ1-5
d_gene: TRBD1

CDR3aa: CASSIGFTEAFF
CDR3nt: TGTGCCAGTAGTATCGGGTTCACTGAAGCTTTCTTT
abundance: many
v_gene: TRBV19
j_gene: TRBJ1-1
d_gene: NA

CDR3aa: CASALGGGYNEQFF
CDR3nt: TGTGCCAGCGCCTTAGGGGGGGGATACAATGAGCAGTTCTTC
abundance: many
v_gene: TRBV19
j_gene: TRBJ2-1
d_gene: NA

CDR3aa: CASRIGRKTRNQPQHF
CDR3nt: TGTGCCAGCAGGATAGGACGTAAAACCCGCAATCAGCCCCAGCATTTT
abundance: NA
v_gene: TRBV2
j_gene: TRBJ1-5
d_gene: NA

CDR3aa: CASSFWGVEDTEAFF
CDR3nt: TGTGCCAGCAGTTTCTGGGGGGTTGAAGACACTGAAGCTTTCTTT
abundance: many
v_gene: TRBV12-3/TRBV12-4
j_gene: TRBJ1-1
d_gene: NA

CDR3aa: CASSALTGAAYEQYF
CDR3nt: TGTGCCAGCAGCGCGCTGACAGGGGCGGCCTACGAGCAGTACTTC
abundance: once
v_gene: TRBV9
j_gene: TRBJ2-7
d_gene: TRBD1

CDR3aa: CASSYGVGYTF
CDR3nt: TGTGCCAGCAGTTACGGGGTCGGCTACACCTTC
abundance: many
v_gene: TRBV6-6
j_gene: TRBJ1-2
d_gene: NA

CDR3aa: CARGLGEAFF
CDR3nt: TGTGCCCGAGGGCTGGGTGAAGCTTTCTTT
abundance: many
v_gene: TRBV7-9
j_gene: TRBJ1-1
d_gene: NA

CDR3aa: CSVGWETQYF
CDR3nt: TGCAGCGTTGGGTGGGAGACCCAGTACTTC
abundance: few
v_gene: TRBV29-1
j_gene: TRBJ2-5
d_gene: NA

CDR3aa: CASSPNWNEQYF
CDR3nt: TGTGCCAGCAGCCCTAATTGGAACGAGCAGTACTTC
abundance: many
v_gene: TRBV7-6
j_gene: TRBJ2-7
d_gene: NA

CDR3aa: CSTPGLAGVEQFF
CDR3nt: TGCAGCACTCCGGGACTAGCGGGAGTAGAGCAGTTCTTC
abundance: NA
v_gene: TRBV29-1
j_gene: TRBJ2-1
d_gene: TRBD2

CDR3aa: CASSLEAGTGNEQFF
CDR3nt: TGTGCCAGCAGCTTAGAGGCGGGGACAGGCAATGAGCAGTTCTTC
abundance: few
v_gene: TRBV7-6
j_gene: TRBJ2-1
d_gene: TRBD1